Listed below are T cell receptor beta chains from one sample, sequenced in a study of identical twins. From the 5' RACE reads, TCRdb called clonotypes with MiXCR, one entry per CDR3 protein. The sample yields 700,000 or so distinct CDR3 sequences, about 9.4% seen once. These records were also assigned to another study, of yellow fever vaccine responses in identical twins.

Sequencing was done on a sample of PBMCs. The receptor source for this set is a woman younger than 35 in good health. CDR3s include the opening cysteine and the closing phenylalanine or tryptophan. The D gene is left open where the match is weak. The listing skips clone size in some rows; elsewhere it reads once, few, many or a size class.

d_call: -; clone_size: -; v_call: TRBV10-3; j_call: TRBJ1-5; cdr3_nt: TGTGCCATCAGTGAGTACGTCGGGTACAATCAGCCCCAGCATTTT; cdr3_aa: CAISEYVGYNQPQHF
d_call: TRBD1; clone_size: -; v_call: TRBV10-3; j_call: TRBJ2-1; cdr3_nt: TGTGCCATCAGTGTAAGTAGGGGGCGAGACTCCTACAATGAGCAGTTCTTC; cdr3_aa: CAISVSRGRDSYNEQFF
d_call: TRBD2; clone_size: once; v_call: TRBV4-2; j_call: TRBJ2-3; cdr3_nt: TGTGCCAGCAGCCAAGGGTCGACTAGCGGAGGCACAGATACGCAGTATTTT; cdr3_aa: CASSQGSTSGGTDTQYF
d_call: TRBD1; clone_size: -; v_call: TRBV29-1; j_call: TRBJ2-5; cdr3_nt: TGCAGCGTTACCCCCGCAGCCGGGACAGGGGGCCCGGAGACCCAGTACTTC; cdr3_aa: CSVTPAAGTGGPETQYF
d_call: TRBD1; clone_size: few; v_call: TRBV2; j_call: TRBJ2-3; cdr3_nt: TGTGCCAGCAGGGGCGACAGGGGGCGCTTCACAGATACGCAGTATTTT; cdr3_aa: CASRGDRGRFTDTQYF
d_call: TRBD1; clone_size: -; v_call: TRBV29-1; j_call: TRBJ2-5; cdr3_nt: TGCAGCGGGACAGGGGCTTCATGGGAGACCCAGTACTTC; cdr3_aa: CSGTGASWETQYF
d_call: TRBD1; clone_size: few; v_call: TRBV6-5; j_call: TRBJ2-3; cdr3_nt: TGTGCCAGCAGTTACTACCGGGACAGGGCCAATACGCAGTATTTT; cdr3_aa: CASSYYRDRANTQYF
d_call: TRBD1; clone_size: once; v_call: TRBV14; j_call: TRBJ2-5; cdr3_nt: TGTGCCAGCAGCTACAAAACGCCCGGACAGGGCGAGACCCAGTACTTC; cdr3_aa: CASSYKTPGQGETQYF
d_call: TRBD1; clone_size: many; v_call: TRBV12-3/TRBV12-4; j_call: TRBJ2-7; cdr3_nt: TGTGCCAGCAGACGTAACAGGGGCTACGAGCAGTACTTC; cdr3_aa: CASRRNRGYEQYF
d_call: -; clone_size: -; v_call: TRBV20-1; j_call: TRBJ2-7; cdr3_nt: TGCAGTGCTAGTGACACACTAACTTACGAGCAGTACTTC; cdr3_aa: CSASDTLTYEQYF
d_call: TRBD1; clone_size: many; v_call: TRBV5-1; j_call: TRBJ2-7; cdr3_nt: TGCGCCAGCAGCTGGACAGGGGGCCTCTACGAGCAGTACTTC; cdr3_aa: CASSWTGGLYEQYF
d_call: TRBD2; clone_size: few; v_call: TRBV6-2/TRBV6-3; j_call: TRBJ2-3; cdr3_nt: TGTGCCAGCAACCTAGCGGGAAACACAGATACGCAGTATTTT; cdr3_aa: CASNLAGNTDTQYF
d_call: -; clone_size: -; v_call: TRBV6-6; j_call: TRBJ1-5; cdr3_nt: TGTGCCTCGAACCGACAGGCCAATCAGCCCCAGCATTTT; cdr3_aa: CASNRQANQPQHF
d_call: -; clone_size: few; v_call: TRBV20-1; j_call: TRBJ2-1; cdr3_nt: TGCAGTGCTAGAGATCGGGCTAGCGCAGGGAATGAGCAGTTCTTC; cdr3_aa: CSARDRASAGNEQFF
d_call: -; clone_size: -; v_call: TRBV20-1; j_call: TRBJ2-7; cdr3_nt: TGCAGTGCTAGCGATCAGGGGAGCTACGAGCAGTACTTC; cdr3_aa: CSASDQGSYEQYF
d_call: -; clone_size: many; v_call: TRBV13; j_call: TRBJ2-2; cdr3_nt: TGTGCCAGCAGCTTAGGACCGACGAACACCGGGGAGCTGTTTTTT; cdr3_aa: CASSLGPTNTGELFF
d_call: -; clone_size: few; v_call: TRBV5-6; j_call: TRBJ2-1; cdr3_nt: TGTGCCAGCAGTTGGACCAATGAGCAGTTCTTC; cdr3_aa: CASSWTNEQFF
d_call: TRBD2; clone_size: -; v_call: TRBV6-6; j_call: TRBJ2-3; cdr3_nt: TGTCCCAGCAGGACTAGCGGGACAGATACGCAGTATTTT; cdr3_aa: CPSRTSGTDTQYF
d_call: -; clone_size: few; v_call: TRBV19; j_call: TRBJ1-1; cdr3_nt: TGTGCCAGTAGTACCAGACAGCTGAACACTGAAGCTTTCTTT; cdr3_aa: CASSTRQLNTEAFF
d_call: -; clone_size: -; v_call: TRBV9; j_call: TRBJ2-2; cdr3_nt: TGTGCCAGCAGTGCCTCTATTGACGCGAACACCGGGGAGCTGTTTTTT; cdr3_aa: CASSASIDANTGELFF
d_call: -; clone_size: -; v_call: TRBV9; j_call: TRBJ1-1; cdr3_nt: TGTGCCAGCAGCCAAGCAGGGAGTGTGAACACTGAAGCTTTCTTT; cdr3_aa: CASSQAGSVNTEAFF
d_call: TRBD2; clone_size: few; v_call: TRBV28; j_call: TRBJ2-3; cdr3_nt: TGTGCCAGCAGTTCCGGACTAGCGGGAGCGAAGTTACGGGGTTTT; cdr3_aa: CASSSGLAGAKLRGF
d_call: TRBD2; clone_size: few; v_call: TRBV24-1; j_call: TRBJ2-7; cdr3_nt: TGTGCCACCAGTGATTCTAGCGGCTCCTACGAGCAGTACTTC; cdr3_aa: CATSDSSGSYEQYF
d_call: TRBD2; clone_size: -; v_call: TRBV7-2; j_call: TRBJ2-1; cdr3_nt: TGTGCCAGCAGCTTAGTCGCGTCTAGCGGGAGCTATGAGCAGTTCTTC; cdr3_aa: CASSLVASSGSYEQFF
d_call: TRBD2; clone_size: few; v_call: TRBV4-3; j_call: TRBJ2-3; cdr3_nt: TGCGCCAGCAGCCCTCGACTAGCGGTGTTCACAGATACGCAGTATTTT; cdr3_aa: CASSPRLAVFTDTQYF
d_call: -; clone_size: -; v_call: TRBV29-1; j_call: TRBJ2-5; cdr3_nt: TGCAGCGTTGCTCTCCAGGGGGGTCAAGAGACCCAGTACTTC; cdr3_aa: CSVALQGGQETQYF
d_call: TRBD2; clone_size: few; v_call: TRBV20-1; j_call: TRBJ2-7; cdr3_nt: TGCAGTGCTAGAAGGACTAGTGGGTTCCACGAGCAGTACTTC; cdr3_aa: CSARRTSGFHEQYF
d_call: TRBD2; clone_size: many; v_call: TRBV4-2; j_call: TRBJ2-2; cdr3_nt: TGTGCCAGCAGCCGACTAGCGGGAGACACCGGGGAGCTGTTTTTT; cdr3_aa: CASSRLAGDTGELFF